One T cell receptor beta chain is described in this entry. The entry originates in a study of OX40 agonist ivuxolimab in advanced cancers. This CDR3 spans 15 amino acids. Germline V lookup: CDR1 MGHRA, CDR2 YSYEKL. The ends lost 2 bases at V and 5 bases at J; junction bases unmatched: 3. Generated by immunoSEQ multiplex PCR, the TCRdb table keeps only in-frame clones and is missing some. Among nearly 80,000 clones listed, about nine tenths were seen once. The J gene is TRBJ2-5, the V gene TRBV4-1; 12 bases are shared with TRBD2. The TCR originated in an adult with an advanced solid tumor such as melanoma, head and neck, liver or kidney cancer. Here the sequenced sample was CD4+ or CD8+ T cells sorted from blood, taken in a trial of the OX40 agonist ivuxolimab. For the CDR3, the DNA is TGCGCCAGCAGCCAACTAGCGGGGGGGCTGGAGACCCAGTACTTC. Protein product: CASSQLAGGLETQYF.